Listed here are 17 T cell receptor beta chains from one sample, sequenced in a study of technical replicates of blood from several donors. Sequencing was performed with immunoSEQ multiplex PCR; in TCRdb, only in-frame clones are kept and a portion is missing. This table has around 92,000 clones, approximately 95% appearing once. Sequencing was done on a sample of T cells isolated from PBMCs. Receptors were obtained from a human donor in good health.

The chain uses TRBV7-7 and TRBJ1-2; D may be TRBD1 (5 bases). CDR3 length: 13 residues. Germline-derived CDR1 and CDR2 are SSHAT and FNYEAQ (reference sequence). V was trimmed by 1 base and J by 6 bases, leaving 9 bases between them. The CDR3 protein is CASSLGQLNGYTF. As DNA, the CDR3 is TGTGCCAGCAGCTTAGGACAGCTGAATGGCTACACCTTC.

The chain employs TRBV7-2 and TRBJ2-1; 8 nucleotides align to TRBD2. CDR1 and CDR2 (germline): SGHTA, FQGNSA. V trimming: 5 bases; J trimming: 0 bases; junction bases outside the gene matches: 6. The CDR3 loop spans 16 amino acids. The CDR3 spells CASSPLSGSSYNEQFF. Written as DNA, the CDR3 is TGTGCCAGCAGCCCCCTAAGCGGGAGCTCCTACAATGAGCAGTTCTTC. Using reference TRBV7-2 and TRBJ2-1 for the parts outside the CDR3, the full variable domain is GAGVSQSPSNKVTEKGKDVELRCDPISGHTALYWYRQSLGQGLEFLIYFQGNSAPDKSGLPSDRFSAERTGGSVSTLTIQRTQQEDSAVYLCASSPLSGSSYNEQFFGPGTRLTVL.

The chain has TRBV11-3 and TRBJ1-2; TRBD1 is a possible D gene (5 bases). The CDR3 is 16 amino acids. V was cut by 0 bases and J by 5 bases, with 16 bases left in between. The germline gives CDR1 SGHNT, CDR2 YENEEA. DNA of the CDR3: TGTGCCAGCAGCTTAGATTCCGCGAAAGGGGCTTATGGCTACACCTTC. As protein: CASSLDSAKGAYGYTF.

This sequence joins TRBV5-4 and TRBJ2-5; weak D call: TRBD1 (6 bases). CDR1 and CDR2 (germline): SGHNT, YYREEE (reference sequence). V lost 4 bases, J lost 7 bases, and 20 bases lay in between. The CDR3 totals 15 residues. The CDR3 loop reads CASSVSGGSSGTQYF. The CDR3 region has the DNA TGTGCCAGCAGCGTGTCTGGGGGCTCCTCCGGGACCCAGTACTTC.

In its sample, this clone was seen once. The V gene is TRBV29-1, the J gene TRBJ1-4; no firm D call. The CDR3 runs to 12 residues. Germline CDR1 and CDR2: SQVTM and ANQGSEA. Trimming left V 5 bases short and J 8 bases short, with 12 bases between. The CDR3 coding sequence is TGCAGCGTTTTTGAGGGTGGCGAAAAACTGTTTTTT. Protein product: CSVFEGGEKLFF.

The chain uses TRBV7-9 and TRBJ2-7, with 9 bases matching TRBD1. Germline-derived CDR1 and CDR2 are SEHNR and FQNEAQ (reference sequence). This CDR3 is built from 15 residues. Trimming at V came to 5 bases and at J to 4 bases, leaving 9 bases not matched to a gene. CDR3: CASSRLPGQGYEQYF. DNA of the CDR3: TGTGCCAGCAGCCGACTCCCGGGACAGGGTTACGAGCAGTACTTC.

The CDR3 region is CASSSGGALSTEAFF. CDR3 sequence (DNA): TGCGCCAGCAGCTCGGGGGGGGCCCTGAGCACTGAAGCTTTCTTT. This rearrangement joins TRBV5-1 to TRBJ1-1; weak D call: TRBD1 (6 bases). V lost 3 bases and J 4 bases, leaving 16 bases between the germline ends. The CDR3 runs 15 residues. Per the germline V gene, CDR1 is SGHRS and CDR2 is YFSETQ. Filled out from reference TRBV5-1 and TRBJ1-1, the complete variable domain reads KAGVTQTPRYLIKTRGQQVTLSCSPISGHRSVSWYQQTPGQGLQFLFEYFSETQRNKGNFPGRFSGRQFSNSRSEMNVSTLELGDSALYLCASSSGGALSTEAFFGQGTRLTVV.

The rearrangement links TRBV4-1 to TRBJ2-5, with 11 bases lining up with TRBD2. Germline V CDR1 and CDR2: MGHRA, YSYEKL. Trimming took 4 bases from V and 4 from J; bases not matched to a gene: 11. The CDR3 is 17 residues long. The CDR3 DNA is TGCGCCAGCAGCCTAGATCGTAGCGGGGGGGTCCGAGAGACCCAGTACTTC. Its translation: CASSLDRSGGVRETQYF.

The chain employs TRBV7-2 and TRBJ2-7; no definite D call. The CDR3 runs to 14 residues. Trimming cost V 5 bases and J 3 bases, with 14 bases left between them. From germline, CDR1 is SGHTA and CDR2 FQGNSA. CDR3 coding DNA: TGTGCCAGCAGCCCATGGCTAGAGGACTACGAGCAGTACTTC. Amino acid sequence: CASSPWLEDYEQYF.

The V call is TRBV11-1, the J call TRBJ2-1; D is perhaps TRBD1 (5 bases). Trimming shortened V by 1 base and J by 10 bases, and 17 bases separated the two germline ends. The CDR3 totals 15 residues. The germline V gene has CDR1 SGHAT and CDR2 FQDESV (reference sequence). The DNA of the CDR3 is TGTGCCAGCAGCTTAGTTTGGAACAGGTTTGGGGAGCAGTTCTTC. Protein: CASSLVWNRFGEQFF.

The rearrangement joins TRBV5-1 to TRBJ2-5, with D perhaps matching TRBD2 (6 bases). V shed 4 bases and J shed 3 bases, with 13 bases lying between them. CDR1 is SGHRS and CDR2 is YFSETQ in the germline V gene. The CDR3 spans 14 residues. CDR3 loop: CASSQGGLKETQYF. The CDR3 coding sequence is TGCGCCAGCAGCCAAGGAGGGTTAAAAGAGACCCAGTACTTC.

The chain links TRBV11-2 to TRBJ2-5; D gene unclear. Germline assignment: CDR1 SGHAT and CDR2 FQNNGV. The V end lost 5 bases, the J end lost 4 bases, and 5 bases lay between the germline ends. This CDR3 is 11 amino acids long. CDR3 DNA sequence: TGTGCCAGCAGCAACATAGAGACCCAGTACTTC. Its translation: CASSNIETQYF.

This clone was seen a single time. The rearrangement joins TRBV2 to TRBJ2-2; D perhaps matches TRBD1 (6 bases). The germline V gene has CDR1 SNHLY and CDR2 FYNNEI. Between the trimmed V and J ends, which lost 8 bases and 3 bases, there was a span of 7 bases. The CDR3 has 12 residues. The CDR3 region is CASGTHTGELFF. CDR3 bases: TGTGCCAGCGGGACACACACCGGGGAGCTGTTTTTT.

This clone was seen only once. This sequence joins TRBV6-5 and TRBJ2-5, with 8 bases identical to TRBD2. The junction had 7 bases not matched to a gene; V was cut back by 2 bases and J by 5 bases. The CDR3 sequence is 15 residues long. Germline values: CDR1 MNHEY, CDR2 SVGAGI. For the CDR3, the DNA is TGTGCCAGCAGTTACCGGACTAGCCTGGCGGAGACCCAGTACTTC. It codes for CASSYRTSLAETQYF.

This chain connects TRBV5-1 to TRBJ2-7; D call uncertain. Germline V gives CDR1 SGHRS, CDR2 YFSETQ. The CDR3 totals 12 residues. Trimming left V 0 bases short and J 5 bases short, with 6 bases between. The chain's CDR3 is CASSLAQDEQYF. As DNA, the CDR3 is TGCGCCAGCAGCTTGGCTCAGGACGAGCAGTACTTC.

The chain joins TRBV6-5 to TRBJ2-2; the D gene is possibly TRBD2 (6 bases). Trimming pared 6 bases from V and 6 bases from J, leaving 11 bases between. CDR1 and CDR2 (germline): MNHEY, SVGAGI. This CDR3 spans 13 amino acids. CDR3 protein: CASRGRMAGELFF. The CDR3 nucleotides read TGTGCCAGCAGGGGGAGGATGGCCGGGGAGCTGTTTTTT.

Only a few counts were recorded for this clone. This chain joins TRBV27 and TRBJ2-3; 10 nucleotides match TRBD2. CDR1 and CDR2 (germline): MNHEY, SMNVEV (reference sequence). The V gene end was trimmed by 10 bases and the J gene end by 4 bases; junction bases not matched to a gene: 8. CDR3 length: 14 amino acids. The CDR3 reads CATQASGGSDTQYF. In nucleotides, the CDR3 is TGTGCCACCCAGGCTAGCGGGGGCTCAGATACGCAGTATTTT.